This T cell receptor (beta chain) is drawn from a study of blood T cell repertoires in COVID-19. Study-level background: Material from acute and convalescent COVID-19 was sourced from the United States, Italy and Spain. T cells, B-cell-depleted T cells, or PBMCs provided the cDNA or gDNA that served as material.

Authors' analysis steps: Amplification of reference gene primers was used by the study to estimate nucleated cell counts. The protocol was immunoSEQ multiplex PCR, while the TCRdb copy is restricted to in-frame clones and leaves out a portion. Clonal size and the V and J genes are those of that table, whereas D and trimming came from the DNA. The sample shows some 200,000 clones, about 87% of them seen only once. The CDR3 has 15 amino acids. Germline CDR1 is SGHRS and CDR2 is YFSETQ. The V gene end was trimmed by 5 bases and the J gene end by 5 bases; junction bases not matched to a gene: 9. This clonotype was sampled from a young man with active or convalescent COVID-19. This chain joins TRBV5-1 and TRBJ2-5; 10 bases map to TRBD2. Sequencing was done on a sample of peripheral blood. CDR3 sequence: CASSEIAGGGETQYF. CDR3 bases: TGCGCCAGCAGTGAGATAGCGGGAGGAGGGGAGACCCAGTACTTC.